One sample yielded the 22 T cell receptor beta chains listed below, sequenced in a study of cytomegalovirus exposure and HLA in healthy donors. The protocol was immunoSEQ multiplex PCR, while the TCRdb copy is restricted to in-frame clones and leaves out a portion. The table shows roughly 200,000 clones, with about nine tenths occurring only once. The sequencing input was PBMCs. These TCRs come from a man between 25 and 39 years old in good health and CMV-seropositive.

The rearrangement uses TRBV5-6 and TRBJ1-2; D remains ambiguous. Germline CDR1 and CDR2: SGHDT and YYEEEE. The CDR3 has 14 residues. The V end lost 0 bases, the J end lost 8 bases, and 14 bases lay between the germline ends. CDR3 region: CASSLGLAMEGYTF. The CDR3 region has the DNA TGTGCCAGCAGCTTGGGACTAGCTATGGAAGGCTACACCTTC.

The chain is built from TRBV6-1 and TRBJ1-2; D is ambiguous. This CDR3 is built from 13 residues. The germline CDR1 and CDR2 sequences are MNHNS and SASEGT. V was pared by 7 bases and J by 8 bases, with 17 bases between. The CDR3 loop is CASTPPVGGGYTF. CDR3 bases: TGTGCCAGCACCCCACCGGTAGGAGGGGGCTACACCTTC.

This chain joins TRBV27 and TRBJ1-2; D ambiguous. CDR1 MNHEY and CDR2 SMNVEV come from the germline V gene (reference sequence). The CDR3 is 13 residues long. Trimming removed 3 bases from V and 7 bases from J, with 12 bases in between. CDR3 region: CASSFGPGGGYTF. Written as DNA, the CDR3 is TGTGCCAGCAGTTTCGGGCCCGGCGGTGGCTACACCTTC.

Comment on this clone: The sample carries other DNA sequences with the same CDR3. The genes are TRBV27 and TRBJ2-2; unclear D gene. Trimming removed 3 bases at V and 4 bases at J, with 6 bases between. The germline CDR1 and CDR2 sequences are MNHEY and SMNVEV (reference sequence). This CDR3 has 13 residues. This CDR3 reads CASSFLGTGELFF. The CDR3 DNA follows: TGTGCCAGCAGTTTTCTGGGCACCGGGGAGCTGTTTTTT.

The chain employs TRBV28 and TRBJ2-7; 7 bases match TRBD2. Trimming removed 5 bases from V and 2 bases from J; junction bases left unmatched: 6. There are 14 residues in the CDR3. Germline values: CDR1 MDHEN, CDR2 SYDVKM. DNA of the CDR3: TGTGCCAGCAGTCCAGAGCGGGGCCCCTACGAGCAGTACTTC. Translation gives CASSPERGPYEQYF.

This clone was detected only a few times. V gene TRBV27 combines with J gene TRBJ2-6; D not certain. This CDR3 contains 14 residues. CDR1 and CDR2 (germline): MNHEY, SMNVEV (reference sequence). V lost 6 bases, J lost 0 bases, and 6 bases lay in between. This CDR3 reads CASRWNSGANVLTF. CDR3 coding DNA: TGTGCCAGCAGATGGAACTCTGGGGCCAACGTCCTGACTTTC.

The chain has TRBV10-1 and TRBJ2-1; 11 nucleotides agree with TRBD2. The V gene end was trimmed by 8 bases and the J gene end by 3 bases; junction bases not matched to a gene: 6. The germline V gene has CDR1 WNHNN and CDR2 SYGVQD (reference sequence). This CDR3 spans 15 amino acids. The CDR3: CASLSGTSGYNEQFF. The CDR3 coding sequence is TGCGCCAGCCTAAGCGGGACTAGCGGCTACAATGAGCAGTTCTTC.

The chain employs TRBV25-1 and TRBJ2-7, with TRBD1 matching 7 bases. J gave up 9 bases and V 3 bases, and 8 bases lay outside the gene matches. The CDR3 consists of 13 residues. In germline, CDR1 is MGHDK, CDR2 SYGVNS. CDR3 residues: CASSDLTGLRQYF. CDR3 sequence (DNA): TGTGCCAGCAGTGACTTGACAGGGCTCAGGCAGTACTTC.

The rearrangement links TRBV9 to TRBJ2-7, with D uncertain. The CDR3 sequence is 15 residues long. The V and J ends lost 4 bases and 4 bases respectively, with 18 bases between them. Germline V gene sequence: CDR1 SGDLS, CDR2 YYNGEE. The DNA of the CDR3 is TGTGCCAGCAGCCCCGACGGTTTACGCGGATACGAGCAGTACTTC. It yields the protein CASSPDGLRGYEQYF.

V usage is TRBV29-1 and J usage is TRBJ2-5; D is ambiguous. Germline CDR1 SQVTM, CDR2 ANQGSEA. The ends were cut back, 7 bases at V and 1 base at J, with 10 bases in the middle. There are 12 residues in the CDR3. The CDR3 coding sequence is TGCAGCGCCAACCCAGGCCAAGAGACCCAGTACTTC. This codes for CSANPGQETQYF.

This chain joins TRBV28 and TRBJ1-2; TRBD1 might be the D (6 bases). Germline assignment: CDR1 MDHEN and CDR2 SYDVKM. V was shortened by 3 bases and J by 4 bases, with 12 bases between the two germline ends. The length of the CDR3 is 14 residues. Here the CDR3 reads CASSFSDSLYGYTF. The CDR3 DNA reads as TGTGCCAGCAGTTTTTCGGACAGCCTCTATGGCTACACCTTC.

The rearrangement links TRBV29-1 to TRBJ2-1; 12 nucleotides align to TRBD2. The V gene end was trimmed by 6 bases and the J gene end by 9 bases; junction bases not matched to a gene: 15. The germline CDR1 and CDR2 sequences are SQVTM and ANQGSEA. The CDR3 sequence is 16 residues long. The CDR3 coding sequence is TGCAGCGTGGGGGGGGCTAGCGGGAGGGCCGATAGTGAGCAGTTCTTC. It yields the protein CSVGGASGRADSEQFF.

The chain carries TRBV11-2 and TRBJ2-1; D is perhaps TRBD2 (6 bases). CDR1 is SGHAT and CDR2 is FQNNGV in the germline V gene. V was shortened by 5 bases and J by 3 bases, with 11 bases between the two germline ends. The CDR3 loop spans 14 amino acids. CDR3 region: CASSPGTDYNEQFF. DNA for the CDR3: TGTGCCAGCAGCCCGGGGACTGACTACAATGAGCAGTTCTTC.

J is TRBJ2-5 and V is TRBV27; D may be TRBD1 or TRBD2 (5 bases each). The CDR3 loop spans 15 amino acids. CDR1 is MNHEY and CDR2 is SMNVEV in the germline V gene (reference sequence). Trimming took 5 bases from V and 7 from J, leaving 20 bases between them. The CDR3 DNA follows: TGTGCCAGCAGTCTGACCGGGACCGGGCCGGGGACCCAGTACTTC. Translating gives CASSLTGTGPGTQYF.

This chain uses TRBV6-5 with TRBJ1-5; tentative D call: TRBD1 (6 bases). V shed 6 bases and J shed 7 bases, with 13 bases lying between them. The CDR3 is 13 amino acids. Germline assignment: CDR1 MNHEY and CDR2 SVGAGI. As DNA, the CDR3 is TGTGCCAGCAGACCGGGACACTCCCAGCCCCAGCATTTT. Translated: CASRPGHSQPQHF.

This chain links TRBV4-3 with TRBJ2-3; 7 bases map to TRBD1. The V gene end was trimmed by 3 bases and the J gene end by 1 base; junction bases not matched to a gene: 7. CDR1 is LGHNA, CDR2 YSLEER, per germline. This CDR3 is 16 amino acids long. The CDR3 nucleotides read TGCGCCAGCAGCCATGAACAGGGGCCCCGCACAGATACGCAGTATTTT. It translates to CASSHEQGPRTDTQYF.

The chain has TRBV9 and TRBJ1-2; 7 bases fit TRBD1. CDR1 and CDR2 (germline): SGDLS, YYNGEE. CDR3 size: 14 residues. V trimming: 4 bases; J trimming: 8 bases; junction bases outside the gene matches: 11. DNA for the CDR3: TGTGCCAGCAGCCCAGGGACAGTCTTAGTGGGCTACACCTTC. Its translation: CASSPGTVLVGYTF.

This sequence joins TRBV7-9 and TRBJ2-2, with D perhaps TRBD1 (5 bases). CDR1 is SEHNR, CDR2 FQNEAQ, per germline (reference sequence). CDR3 length equals 15 residues. V was pared by 1 base and J by 4 bases, with 10 bases between. The CDR3 DNA reads TGTGCCAGCAGCTTAGGACAGTTTGGCACCGGGGAGCTGTTTTTT. This translates into CASSLGQFGTGELFF.

The chain joins TRBV7-2 to TRBJ2-7; maybe TRBD1 (5 bases). The germline V gene has CDR1 SGHTA and CDR2 FQGNSA. V gave up 3 bases and J gave up 0 bases, with 12 bases separating them. This CDR3 comprises 15 residues. The CDR3 spells CASSFRQPSSYEQYF. CDR3 in DNA: TGTGCCAGCAGCTTTAGACAGCCGAGCTCCTACGAGCAGTACTTC.

The rearrangement joins TRBV5-1 to TRBJ1-2; no firm D call. Germline CDR1 SGHRS, CDR2 YFSETQ. The CDR3 consists of 19 residues. V gave up 0 bases and J gave up 4 bases, with 25 bases separating them. The DNA for the CDR3 is TGCGCCAGCAGCTTGGCCGAAGGGCCGCCCCGCGCAGAGAGCTATGGCTACACCTTC. It specifies CASSLAEGPPRAESYGYTF.

The chain combines TRBV11-2 with TRBJ2-5; 8 nucleotides match TRBD2. Germline assignment: CDR1 SGHAT and CDR2 FQNNGV. V lost 8 bases and J lost 5; bases outside the gene matches: 13. The CDR3 is 15 amino acids. The CDR3 spells CASGLRRGGPETQYF. As DNA, the CDR3 is TGTGCCAGCGGCCTGCGTCGCGGGGGGCCTGAGACCCAGTACTTC.

CDR3 sequence: CATSRGGAGELFF. CDR3 bases: TGTGCCACCTCTAGGGGCGGGGCCGGGGAGCTGTTTTTT. The chain uses TRBV11-3 and TRBJ2-2, with D possibly TRBD2 on 6 matching bases. The CDR3 covers 13 residues. Germline V CDR1 and CDR2: SGHNT, YENEEA. V dropped 10 bases and J dropped 6 bases, with 15 bases sitting between them.